This passage covers 23 T cell receptor beta chains from one sample sequenced in a study of siplizumab effects on memory and regulatory T cells. Method: immunoSEQ multiplex PCR; TCRdb's copy keeps in-frame clones and lacks some. In the table there are about 100,000 clones, 94% of which are singletons. Sequencing was performed on non-Treg CD4+ T cells sorted from blood. All receptors derive from a human donor in good health.

V is TRBV15 and J is TRBJ2-7, with D tentatively TRBD1 (6 bases). Germline lookup yields CDR1 LNHNV and CDR2 YYDKDF (reference sequence). CDR3 length: 14 residues. The V end lost 4 bases, the J end lost 3 bases, and 13 bases lay between the germline ends. CDR3 in DNA: TGTGCCACCAGCACTCAAGTGGACAGCTACGAGCAGTACTTC. It translates to CATSTQVDSYEQYF.

The rearrangement uses TRBV28 and TRBJ2-7; TRBD2 matches at 11 bases. CDR3 length: 14 amino acids. Germline V gene lookup returns CDR1 MDHEN and CDR2 SYDVKM. Trimming at V came to 6 bases and at J to 1 base, leaving 2 bases not matched to a gene. The CDR3 DNA reads TGTGCCAGCAGAGTAGCGGGAGGGTCCTACGAGCAGTACTTC. This encodes CASRVAGGSYEQYF.

This rearrangement joins TRBV5-1 to TRBJ2-7, with no clear D. Germline values: CDR1 SGHRS, CDR2 YFSETQ. The CDR3 is 15 residues long. The ends were cut back, 2 bases at V and 2 bases at J, with 14 bases in the middle. CDR3 sequence (DNA): TGCGCCAGCAGCTTCTCAGTGGCCCGTACCTACGAGCAGTACTTC. Residues: CASSFSVARTYEQYF.

This chain joins TRBV19 and TRBJ2-7; tentatively, D is TRBD1 or TRBD2 (6 bases each). The germline gives CDR1 LNHDA, CDR2 SQIVND (reference sequence). V was cut by 8 bases and J by 4 bases, with 21 bases left in between. The CDR3 has 15 amino acids. CDR3 nucleotides: TGTGCCAGTGGCGTAGAGAGGGGGGATTCGTACGAGCAGTACTTC. Its protein product is CASGVERGDSYEQYF.

V usage is TRBV27 and J usage is TRBJ2-7; no firm D call. Trimming took 5 bases from V and 2 from J, leaving 16 bases between them. The length of the CDR3 is 15 residues. Germline CDR1 and CDR2: MNHEY and SMNVEV (reference sequence). CDR3 in DNA: TGTGCCAGCAGTCCCCGTAGGGCAGCCACCTACGAGCAGTACTTC. Its protein product is CASSPRRAATYEQYF.

The gene calls are TRBV19 and TRBJ2-5; D is uncertain. The germline V gene has CDR1 LNHDA and CDR2 SQIVND (reference sequence). This CDR3 comprises 12 residues. Trimming took off 4 bases at V and 5 bases at J, with 8 bases between the two ends. Here the CDR3 DNA reads TGTGCCAGTAGTACCGACCTGGAGACCCAGTACTTC. Amino acids: CASSTDLETQYF.

This sequence joins TRBV5-6 and TRBJ2-6; TRBD1 matches at 11 bases. CDR1 is SGHDT, CDR2 YYEEEE, per germline. CDR3 length: 16 amino acids. Losses at the gene ends were 5 bases for V and 5 bases for J; bases not matched to a gene: 6. The CDR3 here is CASRTDRGRRANVLTF. The CDR3 nucleotides are TGTGCCAGCAGAACGGACAGGGGGCGCAGGGCCAACGTCCTGACTTTC.

J is TRBJ2-7 and V is TRBV5-1; D unclear. The germline V gene encodes CDR1 SGHRS and CDR2 YFSETQ. The V end was cut by 3 bases, the J end by 1 base, with 8 bases between. This CDR3 region has 13 residues. CDR3 amino acids: CASSSPGSYEQYF. DNA of the CDR3: TGCGCCAGCAGCTCGCCCGGGTCCTACGAGCAGTACTTC.

The chain uses TRBV6-6 and TRBJ1-3; the D gene is possibly TRBD1 (6 bases). Trimming left V 5 bases short and J 2 bases short, with 10 bases between. Germline V gene data show CDR1 as MNHNY and CDR2 as SVGAGI (reference sequence). The CDR3 is 14 residues long. CDR3 amino acids: CASSPRQAGNTIYF. CDR3 DNA: TGTGCCAGCAGTCCCCGACAGGCTGGAAACACCATATATTTT.

The V and J genes are TRBV7-8 and TRBJ2-7; 7 bases align to TRBD2. Trimming removed 1 base from V and 3 bases from J; junction bases left unmatched: 3. This CDR3 comprises 14 residues. Per germline, CDR1 SGHVS and CDR2 FQNEAQ. The CDR3 DNA sequence: TGTGCCAGCAGCTTAGTCGGGGGGAACTACGAGCAGTACTTC. This encodes CASSLVGGNYEQYF.

V gene TRBV10-3 combines with J gene TRBJ2-1; 11 bases match TRBD2. This CDR3 contains 16 residues. J lost 4 bases, V lost 2 bases, and 4 bases had no gene match. Germline V CDR1 and CDR2: ENHRY, SYGVKD. The CDR3: CAISEGTSGPYNEQFF. Here the CDR3 DNA reads TGTGCCATCAGTGAGGGGACTAGCGGACCATACAATGAGCAGTTCTTC.

The V gene is TRBV27, the J gene TRBJ1-2; 7 bases fit TRBD1. This CDR3 has 11 residues. With 5 bases clipped from V and 9 bases from J, the junction kept 3 bases outside the gene matches. Germline assignment: CDR1 MNHEY and CDR2 SMNVEV (reference sequence). Written as DNA, the CDR3 is TGTGCCAGCAGTCACAGGGGTAGCTACACCTTC. This codes for CASSHRGSYTF.

This clone has a single count. V gene TRBV11-3 combines with J gene TRBJ2-1, with 7 bases that match TRBD1. This CDR3 comprises 13 residues. Germline CDR1 and CDR2: SGHNT and YENEEA. With V trimmed by 5 bases and J by 8 bases, 6 bases remained unmatched. As DNA, the CDR3 is TGTGCCAGCAGCCTCACGAGGGGGCATGAGCAGTTCTTC. Its translation: CASSLTRGHEQFF.

This chain uses TRBV12-5 with TRBJ1-6, with 8 bases matching TRBD1. V lost 5 bases to trimming and J lost 4 bases; unmatched junction nucleotides: 7. In germline, CDR1 is LGHNT, CDR2 FRNRAP. CDR3 length: 16 amino acids. The CDR3 here is CASGLGTGEYNSPLHF. Here the CDR3 DNA reads TGTGCTAGTGGTCTCGGGACAGGAGAATATAATTCACCCCTCCACTTT. The full variable domain, in which reference TRBV12-5 and TRBJ1-6 provide the parts outside the CDR3, is DARVTQTPRHKVTEMGQEVTMRCQPILGHNTVFWYRQTMMQGLELLAYFRNRAPLDDSGMPKDRFSAEMPDATLATLKIQPSEPRDSAVYFCASGLGTGEYNSPLHFGNGTRLTVT.

The chain couples TRBV29-1 to TRBJ1-6, with D possibly matching TRBD1 (5 bases). Trimming removed 1 base from V and 16 bases from J, with 11 bases in between. CDR1 SQVTM and CDR2 ANQGSEA come from the germline V gene. The CDR3 has 11 residues. As DNA, the CDR3 is TGCAGCGTTGAAGTTCGCGGGGGACTCCACTTT. This gives the protein CSVEVRGGLHF.

A single count supports this clone. V is TRBV2 and J is TRBJ2-1; TRBD2 matches at 10 bases. The trim removed 5 bases at V and 5 bases at J, leaving 6 bases unmatched. The CDR3 is 15 amino acids. Germline V gives CDR1 SNHLY, CDR2 FYNNEI. CDR3 bases: TGTGCCAGCAGTAAAAGCGGGAGGGCCGACAATGAGCAGTTCTTC. This translates into CASSKSGRADNEQFF.

J is TRBJ2-5 and V is TRBV18, with D hard to call. V was cut by 3 bases and J by 5 bases, with 10 bases left in between. There are 13 residues in the CDR3. The germline CDR1 and CDR2 sequences are KGHSH and LQKENI. The CDR3 nucleotides read TGTGCCAGCTCACCGGTGGTCGGGGAGACCCAGTACTTC. Translation: CASSPVVGETQYF.

The chain combines TRBV14 with TRBJ2-5; D gene unclear. Trimming removed 4 bases from V and 3 bases from J, with 6 bases in between. CDR3 length: 12 amino acids. Germline CDR1 reads SGHDN; CDR2 reads FVKESK. The CDR3 here is CASSLIKETQYF. CDR3 bases: TGTGCCAGCAGCCTTATTAAAGAGACCCAGTACTTC.

V is TRBV6-1 and J is TRBJ2-7; D call uncertain. This CDR3 spans 10 amino acids. Between the trimmed V and J ends, which lost 3 bases and 6 bases, there was a span of 3 bases. Germline-derived CDR1 and CDR2 are MNHNS and SASEGT. DNA of the CDR3: TGTGCCAGCAGTGATACCGAGCAGTACTTC. Translation: CASSDTEQYF.

This chain joins TRBV4-2 and TRBJ2-7; D may be TRBD2 (5 bases). CDR1 and CDR2 from the germline V gene are LGHNA and YNFKEQ. This CDR3 has 17 amino acids. The V end lost 2 bases, the J end lost 3 bases, and 20 bases lay between the germline ends. The CDR3, as DNA: TGTGCCAGCAGCCAATCGGGTAGCGTAGGAGAAGTCTACGAGCAGTACTTC. It translates to CASSQSGSVGEVYEQYF.

The chain joins TRBV5-6 to TRBJ1-2; 10 bases agree with TRBD1. V trimming: 4 bases; J trimming: 7 bases; junction bases outside the gene matches: 7. Germline V gene data show CDR1 as SGHDT and CDR2 as YYEEEE. The CDR3 runs to 14 residues. The CDR3 loop reads CASSRGTGDGGYTF. CDR3 DNA sequence: TGTGCCAGCAGCCGTGGGACAGGGGATGGTGGCTACACCTTC.

The chain is built from TRBV2 and TRBJ2-2; a possible D gene is TRBD1 (7 bases). The germline gives CDR1 SNHLY, CDR2 FYNNEI. The CDR3 spans 13 residues. Trimming pared 10 bases from V and 6 bases from J, leaving 15 bases between. This chain's CDR3 is CATRQGGAGELFF. Here the CDR3 DNA reads TGTGCCACCAGACAGGGCGGGGCCGGGGAGCTGTTTTTT.

The chain carries TRBV19 and TRBJ1-2; D is unresolved. The CDR3 loop spans 14 amino acids. V was clipped by 1 base and J by 1 base, with 7 bases between them. Per the germline V gene, CDR1 is LNHDA and CDR2 is SQIVND (reference sequence). The CDR3 sequence: CASSIARNNYGYTF. The CDR3 nucleotides read TGTGCCAGTAGTATAGCAAGAAATAACTATGGCTACACCTTC.